This T cell receptor beta chain was identified in a study of shared clonotypes between healthy human individuals. Overall study results and limits: Rarefaction showed sorted-subset sequencing was incomplete despite large depth.

Note on this clone: Its antigen is not identified.

Assay: immunoSEQ multiplex PCR; the TCRdb copy retains only in-frame clones and omits some. The top ten clones hold roughly 1.7% of a sample with about 2.2 million clones, around 93% of them seen once. CD45RO negativity and positive selection for CCR7 defined naive CD8 cells, a population that excluded terminally differentiated effector memory CD45RA+ cells. Adult donors, all healthy and HIV-negative, had no recent acute infections or vaccinations. This clonotype was obtained from a man aged 18 to 30 in good health. Some clones in this sample may be carry-over from other donors' samples. Sequencing was performed on naive CD8+ T cells from PBMCs.

This CDR3 reads CASSEGQGAIGYTF. CDR3 DNA sequence: TGTGCCAGCAGTGAAGGACAGGGGGCGATTGGCTACACCTTC. The V call is TRBV7-9, the J call TRBJ1-2; 11 nucleotides line up with TRBD1. V lost 6 bases, J lost 7 bases, and 7 bases stayed unmatched. Germline CDR1 reads SEHNR; CDR2 reads FQNEAQ (reference sequence). The CDR3 loop spans 14 amino acids.